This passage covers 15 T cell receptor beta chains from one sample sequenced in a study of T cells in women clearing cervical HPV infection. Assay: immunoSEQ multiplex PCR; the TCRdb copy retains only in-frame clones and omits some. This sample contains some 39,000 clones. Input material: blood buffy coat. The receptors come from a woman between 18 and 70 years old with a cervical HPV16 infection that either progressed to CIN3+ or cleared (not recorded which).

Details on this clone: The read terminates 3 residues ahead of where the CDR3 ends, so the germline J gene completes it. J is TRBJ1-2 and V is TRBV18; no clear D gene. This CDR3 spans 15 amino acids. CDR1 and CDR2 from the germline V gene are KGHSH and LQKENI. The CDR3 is CASSPRTSGAYDYTF. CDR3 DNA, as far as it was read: TGTGCCAGCTCACCACGGACTAGCGGAGCCTACGAC.

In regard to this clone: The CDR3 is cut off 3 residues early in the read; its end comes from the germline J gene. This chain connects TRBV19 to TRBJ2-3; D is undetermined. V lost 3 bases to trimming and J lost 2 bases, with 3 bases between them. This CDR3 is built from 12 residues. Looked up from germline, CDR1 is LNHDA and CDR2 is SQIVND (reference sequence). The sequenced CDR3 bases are TGTGCCAGTAGTATCTTCACAGATACG. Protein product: CASSIFTDT. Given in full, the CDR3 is CASSIFTDTQYF.

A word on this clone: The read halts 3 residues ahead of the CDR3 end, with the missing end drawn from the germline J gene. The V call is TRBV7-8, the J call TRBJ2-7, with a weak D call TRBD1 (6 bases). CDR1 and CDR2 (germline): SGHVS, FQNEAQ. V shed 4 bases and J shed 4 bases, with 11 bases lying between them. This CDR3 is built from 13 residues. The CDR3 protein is CASSSDRLYEQYF. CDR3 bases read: TGTGCCAGCAGCTCGGACAGACTGTACGAG.

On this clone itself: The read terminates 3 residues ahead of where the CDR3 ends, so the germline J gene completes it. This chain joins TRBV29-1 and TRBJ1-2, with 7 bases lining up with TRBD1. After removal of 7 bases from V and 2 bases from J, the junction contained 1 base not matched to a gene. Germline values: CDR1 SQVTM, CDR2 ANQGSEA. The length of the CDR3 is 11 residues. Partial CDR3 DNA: TGCAGCGGACAGGGCAACTATGGC. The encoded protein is CSGQGNYG. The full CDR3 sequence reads CSGQGNYGYTF.

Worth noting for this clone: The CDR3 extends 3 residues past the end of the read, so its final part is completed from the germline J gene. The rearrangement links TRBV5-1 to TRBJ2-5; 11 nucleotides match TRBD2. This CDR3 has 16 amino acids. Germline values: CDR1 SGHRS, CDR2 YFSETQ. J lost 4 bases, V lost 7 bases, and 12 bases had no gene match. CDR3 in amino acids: CASRAGSGTSGETQYF. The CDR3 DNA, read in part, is TGCGCCAGCCGGGCGGGTTCCGGGACTAGCGGAGAGACC.

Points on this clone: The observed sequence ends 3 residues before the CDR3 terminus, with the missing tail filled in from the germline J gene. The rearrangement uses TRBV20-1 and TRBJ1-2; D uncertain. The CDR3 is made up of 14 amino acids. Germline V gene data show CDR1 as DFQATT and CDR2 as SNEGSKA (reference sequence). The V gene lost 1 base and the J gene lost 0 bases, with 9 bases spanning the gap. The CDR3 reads CSARGQRANYGYTF. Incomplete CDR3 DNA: TGCAGTGCTAGAGGACAAAGAGCTAACTATGGC.

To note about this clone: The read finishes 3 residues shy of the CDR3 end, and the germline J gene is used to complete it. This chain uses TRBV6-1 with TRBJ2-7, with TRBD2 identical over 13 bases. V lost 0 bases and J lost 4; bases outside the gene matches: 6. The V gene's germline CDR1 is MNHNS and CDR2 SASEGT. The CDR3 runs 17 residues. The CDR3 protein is CASSEATGTSGIYEQYF. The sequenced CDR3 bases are TGTGCCAGCAGTGAAGCAACTGGGACTAGCGGGATATACGAG.

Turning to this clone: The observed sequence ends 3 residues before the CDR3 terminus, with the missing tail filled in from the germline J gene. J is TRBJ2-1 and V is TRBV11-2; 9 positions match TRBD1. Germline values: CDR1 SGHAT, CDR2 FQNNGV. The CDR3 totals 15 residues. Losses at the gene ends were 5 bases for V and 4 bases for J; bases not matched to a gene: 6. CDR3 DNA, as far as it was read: TGTGCCAGCAGCCCGGGACAGGGTGATTACAATGAG. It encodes CASSPGQGDYNE. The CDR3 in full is CASSPGQGDYNEQFF.

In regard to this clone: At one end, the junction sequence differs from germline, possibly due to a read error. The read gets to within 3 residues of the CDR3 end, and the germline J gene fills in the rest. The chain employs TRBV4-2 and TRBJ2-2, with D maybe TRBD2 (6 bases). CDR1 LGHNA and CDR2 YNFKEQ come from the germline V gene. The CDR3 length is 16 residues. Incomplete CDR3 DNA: TGCGCCAGCAGCCAAGATTTTTGGGGGGACACCGGGGAG. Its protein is CASSQDFWGDTGE. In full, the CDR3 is CASSQDFWGDTGELFF.

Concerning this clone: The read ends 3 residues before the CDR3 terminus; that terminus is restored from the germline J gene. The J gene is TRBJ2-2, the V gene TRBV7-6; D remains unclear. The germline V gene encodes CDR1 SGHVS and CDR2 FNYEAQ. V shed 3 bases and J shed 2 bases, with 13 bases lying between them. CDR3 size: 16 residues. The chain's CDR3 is CASSFNPGSNTGELFF. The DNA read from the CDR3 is TGTGCCAGCAGCTTCAACCCGGGTTCCAACACCGGGGAG.

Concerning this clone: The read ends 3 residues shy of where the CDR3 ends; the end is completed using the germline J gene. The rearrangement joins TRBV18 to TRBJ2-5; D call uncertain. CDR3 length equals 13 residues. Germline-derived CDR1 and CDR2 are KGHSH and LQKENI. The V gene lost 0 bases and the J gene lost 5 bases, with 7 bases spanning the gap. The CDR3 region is CASSPPVRETQYF. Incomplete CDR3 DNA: TGTGCCAGCTCACCACCGGTGAGGGAGACC.

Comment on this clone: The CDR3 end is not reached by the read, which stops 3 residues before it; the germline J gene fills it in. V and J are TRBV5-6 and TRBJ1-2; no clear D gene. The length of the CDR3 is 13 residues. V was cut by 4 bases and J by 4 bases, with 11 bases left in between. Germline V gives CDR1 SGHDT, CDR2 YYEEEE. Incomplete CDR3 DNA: TGTGCCAGCAGCAAGGTGGGCGTCTATGGC. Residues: CASSKVGVYG. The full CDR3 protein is CASSKVGVYGYTF.

CDR3 in amino acids: CASSPALDYGYTF. The DNA read from the CDR3 is TGTGCCAGCAGCCCAGCCCTAGACTATGGC. The rearrangement links TRBV14 to TRBJ1-2; D uncertain. With the read ending 3 residues before the CDR3 end, the germline J gene is used to fill in that end. Trimming left V 4 bases short and J 3 bases short, with 9 bases between. The CDR3 consists of 13 residues. Germline-derived CDR1 and CDR2 are SGHDN and FVKESK.

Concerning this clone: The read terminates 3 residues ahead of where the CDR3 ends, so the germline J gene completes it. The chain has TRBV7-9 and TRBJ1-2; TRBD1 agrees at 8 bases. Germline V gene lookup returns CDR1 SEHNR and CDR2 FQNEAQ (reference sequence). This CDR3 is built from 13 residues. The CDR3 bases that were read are TGTGCCAGCAGCCTAACGGACAGGGACCGC. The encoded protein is CASSLTDRDR. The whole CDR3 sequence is CASSLTDRDRYTF.

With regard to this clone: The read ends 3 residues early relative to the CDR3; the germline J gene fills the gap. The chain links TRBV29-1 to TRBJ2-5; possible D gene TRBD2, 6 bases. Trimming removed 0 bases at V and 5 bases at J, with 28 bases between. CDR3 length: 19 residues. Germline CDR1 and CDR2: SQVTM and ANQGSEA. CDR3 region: CSVEDPLEASAKERETQYF. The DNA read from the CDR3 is TGCAGCGTTGAAGATCCCCTGGAGGCTAGCGCAAAGGAAAGGGAGACC.